The TCR beta chain described here comes from a study of blood T cell repertoires in COVID-19. In the study overall: Italy, Spain and the United States were the sources of the convalescent and acute COVID-19 samples. The cDNA or gDNA used as material had been derived from T cells, B-cell-depleted T cells, or PBMCs.

Authors' analysis steps: Scientists estimated how many nucleated cells there were by amplifying reference gene primers. Using immunoSEQ multiplex PCR, the repertoire was profiled, and TCRdb retains in-frame clones only, with some absent. V and J calls and clone size follow that table, whereas D and trimming were derived from the DNA. In the table there are about 100,000 clones, about 83% of which are singletons. Material: peripheral blood. This TCR was sampled from a human donor in a cohort sampled during active COVID-19.

CDR3 residues: CASSQGAEKLDGYTF. The CDR3 bases are TGTGCCAGCAGCCAGGGGGCTGAGAAGTTGGATGGCTACACCTTC. The chain combines TRBV3-1 (or the pseudogene TRBV3-2) with TRBJ1-2, with a tentative D call TRBD1 (6 bases). The CDR3 spans 15 residues. V lost 3 bases and J 6 bases, leaving 17 bases between the germline ends. CDR1 and CDR2 from the germline V gene are LGHDT and YNNKEL (reference sequence).